The T cell receptor (beta chain) described here comes from a study of T cell responses to AZD1222 COVID-19 vaccine. Findings of the study overall: Most donors were white British, females outnumbered males, and clonal diversity was possibly underestimated. Repertoire collection took place solely once the T cell response had peaked. Regions 160-218 and 743-854 held dominance among vaccine-associated CD4 TCRs, which spanned spike.

Of note for this clone: What it binds is unknown.

This CDR3 comprises 13 residues. V was clipped by 2 bases and J by 4 bases, with 8 bases between them. The protocol was immunoSEQ multiplex PCR, while the TCRdb copy is restricted to in-frame clones and leaves out a portion. Among under 130,000 clones listed, about 92% were seen once. Here the sequenced sample was peripheral blood, taken on day 0 of AZD1222 vaccination. The chain couples TRBV12-3 or TRBV12-4 to TRBJ2-5, with a possible D match to TRBD2 (6 bases). The source is an adult in good health. The DNA for the CDR3 is TGTGCCAGCAGTTTACGGGGGTCAGAGACCCAGTACTTC. It translates to CASSLRGSETQYF.